These T cell receptor beta chains were read from a single sample in a study of OX40 agonist ivuxolimab in advanced cancers. Generated by immunoSEQ multiplex PCR, the TCRdb table keeps only in-frame clones and is missing some. The sample lists over 30,000 clones; roughly three quarters were seen once. This specimen was CD4+ or CD8+ T cells sorted from blood, taken in a trial of the OX40 agonist ivuxolimab. These receptors were taken from an adult with an advanced solid tumor such as melanoma, head and neck, liver or kidney cancer. CDR3s include the opening cysteine and the closing phenylalanine or tryptophan. Fields, in order: CDR3 length, J gene, V gene, clone size, D gene, CDR3 DNA, CDR3 protein. D genes are given only for firm matches. Size is stated for part of the rows, as once, few or many counts, or as a class when the clone is expanded.

>12|TRBJ2-7|TRBV27|few|TRBD2
TGTGCCAGCCGGGGGGGCACCTACGAGCAGTACTTC
CASRGGTYEQYF
>15|TRBJ1-2|TRBV27|once|TRBD1
TGTGCCAGCAGTTCGGGACAGGGCGCAAACTATGGCTACACCTTC
CASSSGQGANYGYTF
>15|TRBJ2-7|TRBV5-1|.|.
TGCGCCAGCAGCTTGGTGCCTGGCGGGGCCTACGAGCAGTACTTC
CASSLVPGGAYEQYF
>16|TRBJ1-6|TRBV30|.|TRBD1
TGTGCCTATACCTCCGGGACAGGGGGCTCAGGTTCACCCCTCCACTTT
CAYTSGTGGSGSPLHF
>15|TRBJ1-5|TRBV6-1|.|.
TGTGCCAGCAGTGAAGTGGCTGGGGACAATCAGCCCCAGCATTTT
CASSEVAGDNQPQHF
>16|TRBJ2-2|TRBV5-1|.|.
TGCGCCAGCAGCTTGGATGGGGCATCGAACACCGGGGAGCTGTTTTTT
CASSLDGASNTGELFF
>12|TRBJ1-1|TRBV7-3|.|.
TGTGCCAGCAGCCGAGCGAACACTGAAGCTTTCTTT
CASSRANTEAFF
>17|TRBJ2-6|TRBV28|.|TRBD1
TGTGCCAGCAGTGCGGACAGGGGGCCCTCTGGGGCCAACGTCCTGACTTTC
CASSADRGPSGANVLTF
>16|TRBJ2-3|TRBV10-1|.|TRBD2
TGCGCCAGCAGTAGAGCGGGGGGGCAGGGCCAGGATACGCAGTATTTT
CASSRAGGQGQDTQYF
>15|TRBJ1-2|TRBV6-5|.|TRBD1
TGTGCCAGCCGGGACAGCCTGGAGGCTAACTATGGCTACACCTTC
CASRDSLEANYGYTF